A selection of T cell receptor beta chains follows, all from one sample in a study of PD-1 blockade in classical Hodgkin lymphoma. Profiled with immunoSEQ multiplex PCR; TCRdb holds only in-frame clones, not every one. The sample holds under 13,000 clones, roughly 72% seen once. The sample consisted of CD4+ T cells from blood, taken before the fourth cycle of nivolumab. The receptors originated from a human donor with classical Hodgkin lymphoma. CDR3s include the opening cysteine and the closing phenylalanine or tryptophan. A D gene is named only where the DNA matches it firmly. Clone size, where shown, is once, few, many, or a class for clones that have expanded.

d_call clone_size j_call v_call cdr3_length cdr3_nt cdr3_aa
NA NA TRBJ2-1 TRBV10-2 14 TGCGCCAGCAGTGAGCTAGCCCAAACTCATGAGCAGTTCTTC CASSELAQTHEQFF
TRBD1 NA TRBJ2-1 TRBV29-1 18 TGCAGCGTTGAAGGTTTGGACAGGGACCACCCTTCCTACAATGAGCAGTTCTTC CSVEGLDRDHPSYNEQFF
TRBD2 NA TRBJ2-7 TRBV9 18 TGTGCCAGCAGCGGGCGGTTTCTAGCGGGAGGCGTAGACTACGAGCAGTACTTC CASSGRFLAGGVDYEQYF
TRBD2 NA TRBJ2-3 TRBV10-3 16 TGTGCCATCAGTGAGGGACTAGCGGGTAGCACAGATACGCAGTATTTT CAISEGLAGSTDTQYF
TRBD2 NA TRBJ2-7 TRBV15 17 TGTGCCACCAGCAGTTTGGGACTAGCGGGAGTCTCCTACGAGCAGTACTTC CATSSLGLAGVSYEQYF
NA NA TRBJ1-4 TRBV14 16 TGTGCCAGCAGCCAAGAGTTCAGGGGAAGTAATGAAAAACTGTTTTTT CASSQEFRGSNEKLFF
NA few TRBJ1-5 TRBV6-1 15 TGTGCCAGCAGAGAGACAGTAAATAGCAATCAGCCCCAGCATTTT CASRETVNSNQPQHF
NA NA TRBJ1-1 TRBV7-9 15 TGTGCCAGTACCAGGGGCTCCGGGGAGTACACTGAAGCTTTCTTT CASTRGSGEYTEAFF
TRBD2 NA TRBJ2-1 TRBV6-5 14 TGTGCCAGCAGAGAACTAGCGGGGTACAATGAGCAGTTCTTC CASRELAGYNEQFF
TRBD2 NA TRBJ2-5 TRBV5-1 17 TGCGCCAGCAGCGTTGGACTAGCGGGAGGGGTGGGAGAGACCCAGTACTTC CASSVGLAGGVGETQYF
TRBD2 NA TRBJ2-7 TRBV18 16 TGTGCCAGCTCGAGTAAAGGGAGCGGGAGTTTTTACGAGCAGTACTTC CASSSKGSGSFYEQYF
NA once TRBJ1-1 TRBV11-1 13 TGTGCCAGCAGCCCACAGGGGAACACTGAAGCTTTCTTT CASSPQGNTEAFF
NA NA TRBJ2-2 TRBV5-6 15 TGTGCCAGCCACTTGACCTCGGTGGACACCGGGGAGCTGTTTTTT CASHLTSVDTGELFF
TRBD2 NA TRBJ2-1 TRBV11-2 15 TGTGCCAGCAGCTCAAGGACTAGCGGGAGGGGTGAGCAGTTCTTC CASSSRTSGRGEQFF
NA NA TRBJ2-7 TRBV5-1 16 TGCGCCAGCAGCTTGGTCAGTGGCGTCTCGTCCTACGAGCAGTACTTC CASSLVSGVSSYEQYF
NA NA TRBJ2-3 TRBV10-1 14 TGCGCCAGCAGTGCTGGTAGCGGCTCAGATACGCAGTATTTT CASSAGSGSDTQYF
NA NA TRBJ1-5 TRBV19 12 TGTGCCAGTAGTATGAAAAATCAGCCCCAGCATTTT CASSMKNQPQHF
TRBD1 NA TRBJ1-3 TRBV6-1 14 TGTGCCAGCAAACAGGGGAACTCTGGAAACACCATATATTTT CASKQGNSGNTIYF
NA few TRBJ1-2 TRBV28 16 TGTGCCAGCAGTCCCCCAGGGGTCGCAGGGTTTTATGGCTACACCTTC CASSPPGVAGFYGYTF
NA NA TRBJ1-2 TRBV28 12 TGTGCCAGCAGTATGCTTAACTATGGCTACACCTTC CASSMLNYGYTF
TRBD2 NA TRBJ2-2 TRBV19 17 TGTGCCAGTAGTATGCTAGCGGGACGTACTGGCACCGGGGAGCTGTTTTTT CASSMLAGRTGTGELFF
NA NA TRBJ2-1 TRBV9 15 TGTGCCAGCAGCGTAGGCCCAAATCGGGGAGATGAGCAGTTCTTC CASSVGPNRGDEQFF
TRBD2 NA TRBJ2-5 TRBV15 16 TGTGCCACCAGCAGAGAACAGCGGGAGGTCACTGAGACCCAGTACTTC CATSREQREVTETQYF
NA NA TRBJ2-6 TRBV27 17 TGTGCCAGCAGTCCCGGGACCGCGAATCTGCGGGCCAACGTCCTGACTTTC CASSPGTANLRANVLTF
NA NA TRBJ2-7 TRBV6-6 14 TGTGCCAGCACCCAGGGGACTTTCTCCTACGAGCAGTACTTC CASTQGTFSYEQYF
NA NA TRBJ2-3 TRBV4-1 15 TGCGCCAGCAGCCAAGAGGGGACTTCGAGAGATACGCAGTATTTT CASSQEGTSRDTQYF
NA once TRBJ1-2 TRBV6-6 14 TGTGCCAGCAGTTTAGGGGGTTCTAACTATGGCTACACCTTC CASSLGGSNYGYTF
NA NA TRBJ2-1 TRBV11-2 16 TGTGCCAGCAGCGGGCCGGGGACCATCATAGGCTATGAGCAGTTCTTC CASSGPGTIIGYEQFF
NA once TRBJ2-7 TRBV7-2 14 TGTGCCAGCAGCTCCCACACGAGGGGGGTAGAGCAGTACTTC CASSSHTRGVEQYF
NA NA TRBJ1-1 TRBV2 11 TGTGCCAGCAGTGAAGCCACTGAAGCTTTCTTT CASSEATEAFF
NA NA TRBJ2-7 TRBV30 14 TGTGCCTGGGAGTCCGGGGCCTTCCCCTACGAGCAGTACTTC CAWESGAFPYEQYF
NA NA TRBJ1-1 TRBV6-5 14 TGTGCCAGCAGTTACCTACAGGGGAACACTGAAGCTTTCTTT CASSYLQGNTEAFF
TRBD1 NA TRBJ2-7 TRBV15 16 TGTGCCACCAGCAGAGATGGGGGGACAGGGAGTCGGGAGCAGTACTTC CATSRDGGTGSREQYF
NA once TRBJ1-1 TRBV11-2 15 TGTGCCAGCAGCTTAGGTCGGGGTTTTAACACTGAAGCTTTCTTT CASSLGRGFNTEAFF
NA few TRBJ1-1 TRBV5-1 12 TGCGCCAGCAGCTCGATGGGGACTGAAGCTTTCTTT CASSSMGTEAFF
NA NA TRBJ2-7 TRBV27 14 TGTGCCAGCAGTTTGAACAGTGTGGGCCGGGGGCAGTACTTC CASSLNSVGRGQYF
TRBD1 few TRBJ1-1 TRBV27 14 TGTGCCAGCAACAGACAGGGGCCGAACACTGAAGCTTTCTTT CASNRQGPNTEAFF
NA NA TRBJ1-5 TRBV28 14 TGTGCCACACATATTCCGAGAGGCAATCAGCCCCAGCATTTT CATHIPRGNQPQHF
NA NA TRBJ1-1 TRBV19 13 TGTGCCAGTAGTGCCTGGGGGAGGACTGAAGCTTTCTTT CASSAWGRTEAFF
NA NA TRBJ2-7 TRBV5-4 13 TGTGCCAGCAGCTTGGTGGGTTCATACGAGCAGTACTTC CASSLVGSYEQYF
NA NA TRBJ1-4 TRBV27 17 TGTGCCAGCAGTTTATACCCCCATAAAGGGGCTAATGAAAAACTGTTTTTT CASSLYPHKGANEKLFF
TRBD2 NA TRBJ2-7 TRBV19 14 TGTGCCAGTAGCCCTAGCGGAACGAACTACGAGCAGTACTTC CASSPSGTNYEQYF
NA NA TRBJ2-7 TRBV15 15 TGTGCCACCAGGGCGGGACGGGCGAGCTCCTACGAGCAGTACTTC CATRAGRASSYEQYF
TRBD1 NA TRBJ2-6 TRBV6-6 15 TGTGCCAGCAGTTCCGGGACAGCCGGGGCCAACGTCCTGACTTTC CASSSGTAGANVLTF
TRBD2 NA TRBJ2-5 TRBV25-1 13 TGTGCCAGCAGGGAAGCGGGAGTAGAGACCCAGTACTTC CASREAGVETQYF
NA NA TRBJ2-6 TRBV5-1 15 TGCGCCAGCAGCTTGGAGGGACCTGGGGCCAACGTCCTGACTTTC CASSLEGPGANVLTF
NA once TRBJ2-4 TRBV19 15 TGTGCCAGTAGTATAGATCCCCGGGGAAAAAACATTCAGTACTTC CASSIDPRGKNIQYF
NA NA TRBJ1-5 TRBV6-6 14 TGTGCCAGCAGTTCCGCAGGGGCGGGTCAGCCCCAGCATTTT CASSSAGAGQPQHF
TRBD2 NA TRBJ2-2 TRBV28 16 TGTGCCAGTATAACACTGACTAGCGGTAACACCGGGGAGCTGTTTTTT CASITLTSGNTGELFF
TRBD1 few TRBJ2-7 TRBV25-1 15 TGTGCCAGCAGTGAAGGCGGGACAGGGCCCTACGAGCAGTACTTC CASSEGGTGPYEQYF
NA NA TRBJ2-2 TRBV10-3 14 TGTGCCATCAGTGAAGGTCTCCGAGGGGGGGAGCTGTTTTTT CAISEGLRGGELFF
NA NA TRBJ2-7 TRBV5-1 15 TGCGCCAGCAGCTTGTTCCCGGGGAGCTCCTACGAGCAGTACTTC CASSLFPGSSYEQYF
NA NA TRBJ2-2 TRBV4-2 17 TGTGCCAGCAGCCTAAGGTCCGGGACACTGAACACCGGGGAGCTGTTTTTT CASSLRSGTLNTGELFF
TRBD2 NA TRBJ2-7 TRBV4-2 15 TGTGCCAGCAGCCAAGAGACTAGCGGCTCCTACGAGCAGTACTTC CASSQETSGSYEQYF
TRBD2 NA TRBJ2-1 TRBV11-2 15 TGTGCCAGCAGCCCGCTAGCGGGAAGCTACAATGAGCAGTTCTTC CASSPLAGSYNEQFF